This T cell receptor (beta chain) was profiled in a study of T cell responses to AZD1222 COVID-19 vaccine. Points from the study as a whole: Two AZD1222 administrations were followed by greater Spike-specific TCR breadth and depth.

Samples with a second dose at about 4 or about 12 weeks were pooled together. The method was immunoSEQ multiplex PCR; TCRdb's version includes in-frame clones alone and lacks a portion of them. The sample lists 100,000 to 150,000 clones; approximately 92% were seen once. A remark on this clone: Its antigen is unidentified.

This CDR3 contains 16 residues. Looked up from germline, CDR1 is SGHRS and CDR2 is YFSETQ. V was pared by 0 bases and J by 3 bases, with 15 bases between. The receptor was isolated from an adult who received the AZD1222 COVID-19 vaccine. The rearrangement joins TRBV5-1 to TRBJ1-2; D unresolved. The sequences come from peripheral blood, collected 28 days after the second AZD1222 dose. The CDR3, as DNA: TGCGCCAGCAGCTTGGCTTCGGGGTGGAGGGACTATGGCTACACCTTC. This translates into CASSLASGWRDYGYTF. Using reference TRBV5-1 and TRBJ1-2 for the parts outside the CDR3, the full variable domain is KAGVTQTPRYLIKTRGQQVTLSCSPISGHRSVSWYQQTPGQGLQFLFEYFSETQRNKGNFPGRFSGRQFSNSRSEMNVSTLELGDSALYLCASSLASGWRDYGYTFGSGTRLTVV.